This note documents a single T cell receptor beta chain sequence. The immunoSEQ assay was v3.0, run at survey level. Using immunoSEQ multiplex PCR, the repertoire was profiled, and TCRdb retains in-frame clones only, with some absent. The sample includes tens of thousands of clones, 82% of them seen just once. This sample was taken from a study of long-term antiretroviral therapy in people with HIV. The CDR3 sequence is 14 residues long. Germline V CDR1 and CDR2: GTSNPN, SVGIG (reference sequence). The V gene end was trimmed by 3 bases and the J gene end by 7 bases; junction bases not matched to a gene: 11.

This sequence was found in a woman aged 25-40 years with HIV. This chain uses TRBV30 with TRBJ1-1, with 7 bases aligning to TRBD1. The sample in question was unsorted PBMCs, obtained 1.1 years before starting antiretroviral therapy. CDR3 residues: CAWRDRQGFGEAFF. For the CDR3, the DNA is TGTGCCTGGAGGGACAGGCAAGGGTTTGGTGAAGCTTTCTTT.